This note documents a single T cell receptor beta chain sequence. The antigen remains undetermined. The record originates from a study of T-cell reconstitution after alpha-beta-depleted transplantation in children. Study-level results: About two months after transplant, alpha-beta T cells reportedly came from several hundred expanded graft clones. T-cell counts and diversity at one year following transplant were attributed mainly to newly produced T cells. Surviving thymic progenitors and recipient T cells were the source of high TCRbeta diversity at day 60 in some patients.

The TCRbeta library incorporated unique molecular identifiers. TCRdb called the PCR reads again in MiXCR, with one record for every CDR3 protein. The repertoire holds around 580,000 distinct CDR3 sequences, with more than 20% as singletons. Trimming took 4 bases from V and 7 from J; bases not matched to a gene: 7. Per the germline V gene, CDR1 is SGHRS and CDR2 is YFSETQ. The CDR3 length is 14 residues. V is TRBV5-1 and J is TRBJ1-2; 10 bases agree with TRBD1. This sequence was found in a boy in the first two years of life with Wiskott-Aldrich syndrome, due to receive a stem cell transplant. The source was PBMCs, collected before TCRalphabeta/CD19-depleted stem cell transplant. The CDR3 region has the DNA TGCGCCAGCAGCGTCGACAGGGGGCTAAGTGGCTACACCTTC. Translated, it gives CASSVDRGLSGYTF.